These 26 T cell receptor beta chains originate from one sample sequenced in a study of human T cells and chemical hapten exposure. TCRdb itself ran the RACE reads through MiXCR, one entry per CDR3 protein. The sample holds under 200,000 distinct CDR3 sequences; 30% are singletons and the top ten take under 3%. Time point meaning: pre-sensitization, week 0. Noted treatment: therapeutic diphenylcyclopropenone sensitization with weekly scalp DPC. The specimen comprised whole blood, sampled in connection with sensitization to the hapten diphenylcyclopropenone (DPC). All receptors derive from a woman in her twenties or thirties with alopecia areata. Some clones in this sample may be carry-over from other donors' samples.

The table lists this clonotype with a few counts. The chain joins TRBV28 to TRBJ2-7; D might be TRBD1 (6 bases). CDR1 and CDR2 (germline): MDHEN, SYDVKM. Trimming shortened V by 5 bases and J by 7 bases, and 12 bases separated the two germline ends. The CDR3 extends over 12 amino acids. CDR3 amino acids: CASSRRTGEQYF. CDR3 coding DNA: TGTGCCAGCAGTCGAAGAACAGGGGAGCAGTACTTC. The complete variable domain, with remaining parts taken from reference TRBV28 and TRBJ2-7, reads DVKVTQSSRYLVKRTGEKVFLECVQDMDHENMFWYRQDPGLGLRLIYFSYDVKMKEKGDIPEGYSVSREKKERFSLILESASTNQTSMYLCASSRRTGEQYFGPGTRLTVT.

This clonotype was observed a few times. A read error may produce the germline difference seen at one junction end. The chain links TRBV5-1 to TRBJ2-3, with 7 bases fitting TRBD2. Looked up from germline, CDR1 is SGHRS and CDR2 is YFSETQ. This CDR3 has 15 residues. This chain's CDR3 is CASSLGLAGTDTQYF. CDR3 sequence (DNA): TGTGCCAGCAGCTTAGGCCTAGCGGGCACAGATACGCAGTATTTT.

This chain joins TRBV5-1 and TRBJ1-4; no definite D call. CDR1 and CDR2 (germline): SGHRS, YFSETQ. The length of the CDR3 is 17 residues. Trimming stripped 4 bases from V and 0 bases from J, with 16 bases between. DNA of the CDR3: TGCGCCAGCAGCCTTGGGCGAAGCGGGTCAACTAATGAAAAACTGTTTTTT. Amino acids: CASSLGRSGSTNEKLFF. Together with reference TRBV5-1 and TRBJ1-4, the CDR3 gives the full variable domain: KAGVTQTPRYLIKTRGQQVTLSCSPISGHRSVSWYQQTPGQGLQFLFEYFSETQRNKGNFPGRFSGRQFSNSRSEMNVSTLELGDSALYLCASSLGRSGSTNEKLFFGSGTQLSVL.

The V gene is TRBV7-2, the J gene TRBJ2-7; 12 bases map to TRBD1. Germline V gene lookup returns CDR1 SGHTA and CDR2 FQGNSA. The trim removed 5 bases at V and 6 bases at J, leaving 8 bases unmatched. CDR3 length: 15 residues. CDR3 nucleotides: TGTGCCAGCAGCACAGGCGGGACAGGGGGCTCCGAGCAGTACTTC. Its translation: CASSTGGTGGSEQYF.

The rearrangement links TRBV11-2 to TRBJ2-5; 11 positions match TRBD2. Germline V gene lookup returns CDR1 SGHAT and CDR2 FQNNGV. V lost 1 base, J lost 2 bases, and 3 bases stayed unmatched. The CDR3 is 16 residues long. The CDR3 is CASSLGGTSGQETQYF. In DNA, the CDR3 is TGTGCCAGCAGCTTAGGGGGGACTAGCGGTCAAGAGACCCAGTACTTC.

The V call is TRBV4-2, the J call TRBJ2-2, with TRBD1 as a possible D gene (6 bases). This CDR3 comprises 16 residues. With 0 bases removed from V and 6 bases from J, the gap between germline ends came to 14 bases. Germline V gene lookup returns CDR1 LGHNA and CDR2 YNFKEQ. The CDR3 DNA is TGTGCCAGCAGCCAAGATCGAGGGGGATCGGCCGGGGAGCTGTTTTTT. Translation gives CASSQDRGGSAGELFF.

This clonotype was seen only a few times. The chain joins TRBV7-2 to TRBJ2-3; maybe TRBD2 (6 bases). The CDR3 consists of 17 residues. Between the trimmed V and J ends, which lost 5 bases and 0 bases, there was a span of 18 bases. Germline CDR1 is SGHTA and CDR2 is FQGNSA. In DNA form, the CDR3 reads TGTGCCAGCAGCCTGAACTTAGCGGTCCTTAGCACAGATACGCAGTATTTT. Amino acids: CASSLNLAVLSTDTQYF.

This clonotype was counted a few times. This chain connects TRBV5-6 to TRBJ1-6, with 10 bases matching TRBD1. Germline V gene sequence: CDR1 SGHDT, CDR2 YYEEEE. Germline trimming cut 4 bases from V and 5 bases from J; bases unmatched to any gene: 3. The CDR3 length is 15 residues. The CDR3, as DNA: TGTGCCAGCAGCGAAGGACAGGGGGATAATTCACCCCTCCACTTT. It is translated as CASSEGQGDNSPLHF.

This clonotype was counted many times. This chain links TRBV2 with TRBJ1-2, with unresolved D. This CDR3 is 12 amino acids long. V lost 6 bases, J lost 6 bases, and 11 bases lay in between. The germline V gene has CDR1 SNHLY and CDR2 FYNNEI. The CDR3 loop is CASRVFGDGYTF. The CDR3 DNA follows: TGTGCCAGCAGGGTATTCGGAGATGGCTACACCTTC. Complete variable domain (other parts from reference TRBV2 and TRBJ1-2): EPEVTQTPSHQVTQMGQEVILRCVPISNHLYFYWYRQILGQKVEFLVSFYNNEISEKSEIFDDQFSVERPDGSNFTLKIRSTKLEDSAMYFCASRVFGDGYTFGSGTRLTVV.

The DNA for the CDR3 is TGTGCCAGCAGCAAAGAGGATAGCGGGCCGTACGAGCAGTACTTC. Amino acid sequence: CASSKEDSGPYEQYF. The rearrangement joins TRBV21-1 to TRBJ2-7; the D call in the table, TRBD2, was not verified against the DNA. TRBV21-1 is a pseudogene. The CDR3 has 15 amino acids.

The chain carries TRBV5-1 and TRBJ2-1; 9 positions match TRBD2. V shed 7 bases, J shed 0 bases, and the junction held 14 bases outside the gene matches. Germline CDR1 SGHRS, CDR2 YFSETQ. The CDR3 is 18 residues long. The CDR3 DNA reads TGCGCCAGCCACGGACTAGCGCGAACTTTTAGCTCCTACAATGAGCAGTTCTTC. It specifies CASHGLARTFSSYNEQFF.

A few counts support this clonotype. The gene calls are TRBV20-1 and TRBJ1-2; 9 bases fit TRBD1. The V and J ends lost 4 bases and 3 bases, in that order; junction bases with no gene match: 6. The CDR3 is 14 residues long. CDR1 DFQATT and CDR2 SNEGSKA come from the germline V gene (reference sequence). In DNA, the CDR3 is TGCAGTGCTAAGAGGACAGGGGTTGACTATGGCTACACCTTC. As protein: CSAKRTGVDYGYTF.

The V and J genes are TRBV10-3 and TRBJ2-7; unclear D gene. The germline CDR1 and CDR2 sequences are ENHRY and SYGVKD. Trimming cost V 4 bases and J 5 bases, with 12 bases left between them. The CDR3 length is 13 residues. This CDR3 is CAISGSSAHEQYF. The CDR3 bases are TGTGCCATCAGTGGTAGCAGCGCCCACGAGCAGTACTTC.

This clonotype turned up a few times. V is TRBV7-2 and J is TRBJ1-2; 7 nucleotides match TRBD1. The CDR3 is 16 residues long. V was clipped by 1 base and J by 3 bases; unmatched bases: 8. Germline lookup yields CDR1 SGHTA and CDR2 FQGNSA. This CDR3 reads CASSLVTGIDHYGYTF. In nucleotides, the CDR3 is TGTGCCAGCAGCTTAGTGACAGGGATCGATCACTATGGCTACACCTTC. Combining the CDR3 with reference TRBV7-2 and TRBJ1-2 gives the whole variable domain GAGVSQSPSNKVTEKGKDVELRCDPISGHTALYWYRQSLGQGLEFLIYFQGNSAPDKSGLPSDRFSAERTGGSVSTLTIQRTQQEDSAVYLCASSLVTGIDHYGYTFGSGTRLTVV.

CDR3 region: CASSQDLGGLEKLFF. The CDR3 DNA sequence: TGCGCCAGCAGCCAAGACCTGGGGGGGCTTGAAAAACTGTTTTTT. This chain joins TRBV4-3 and TRBJ1-4; tentatively, D is TRBD1 (6 bases). V lost 0 bases and J 7 bases, leaving 12 bases between the germline ends. The CDR3 sequence is 15 residues long. The germline V gene encodes CDR1 LGHNA and CDR2 YSLEER.

The V gene is TRBV20-1, the J gene TRBJ2-1; D is unresolved. V dropped 4 bases and J dropped 7 bases, with 11 bases sitting between them. Germline V CDR1 and CDR2: DFQATT, SNEGSKA (reference sequence). The CDR3 contains 12 residues. This chain's CDR3 is CSAIDETNEQFF. Written as DNA, the CDR3 is TGCAGTGCTATAGACGAGACAAATGAGCAGTTCTTC.

This sequence joins TRBV20-1 and TRBJ2-1; 10 nucleotides match TRBD2. This CDR3 spans 15 amino acids. V lost 5 bases and J lost 1; bases outside the gene matches: 5. The germline CDR1 and CDR2 sequences are DFQATT and SNEGSKA (reference sequence). The CDR3 protein is CSAGNSGGSYNEQFF. CDR3 bases: TGCAGTGCTGGGAATAGCGGGGGGTCCTACAATGAGCAGTTCTTC.

This chain joins TRBV27 and TRBJ2-1, with TRBD2 matching 14 bases. Germline values: CDR1 MNHEY, CDR2 SMNVEV (reference sequence). The V gene end was trimmed by 6 bases and the J gene end by 7 bases; junction bases not matched to a gene: 8. The CDR3 runs 16 residues. Here the CDR3 reads CASRETSGGARNEQFF. The CDR3 DNA follows: TGTGCCAGCAGGGAGACTAGCGGGGGGGCCAGGAATGAGCAGTTCTTC.

V is TRBV29-1 and J is TRBJ1-5, with 8 nucleotides matching TRBD1. The CDR3 is made up of 17 amino acids. With 6 bases clipped from V and 7 bases from J, the junction kept 20 bases outside the gene matches. Germline V lookup: CDR1 SQVTM, CDR2 ANQGSEA. The CDR3, as DNA: TGCAGCGTCTTACTTTTCCTCGGACAGGGAATAGGCCAGCCCCAGCATTTT. Protein sequence: CSVLLFLGQGIGQPQHF.

The V gene is TRBV28, the J gene TRBJ1-2, with TRBD1 matching over 7 bases. With 4 bases clipped from V and 2 bases from J, the junction kept 10 bases outside the gene matches. The CDR3 has 16 residues. Per the germline V gene, CDR1 is MDHEN and CDR2 is SYDVKM. DNA for the CDR3: TGTGCCAGCAGTTCGACAGGGAAGGAGACCAACTATGGCTACACCTTC. It is translated as CASSSTGKETNYGYTF.

The chain uses TRBV28 and TRBJ2-3; 11 nucleotides agree with TRBD2. V dropped 6 bases and J dropped 2; count of bases not matched to a gene: 4. CDR1 is MDHEN and CDR2 is SYDVKM in the germline V gene. The CDR3 sequence is 15 residues long. CDR3 region: CASSHSGRATDTQYF. The DNA for the CDR3 is TGTGCCAGCAGCCATAGCGGGAGGGCCACAGATACGCAGTATTTT.

The chain joins TRBV24-1 to TRBJ2-5, with D maybe TRBD1 (5 bases). CDR1 is KGHDR and CDR2 is SFDVKD in the germline V gene. There are 15 residues in the CDR3. Trimming left V 5 bases short and J 3 bases short, with 15 bases between. DNA for the CDR3: TGTGCCACCAGTGGGGCAGGGTCGGTAAAAGAGACCCAGTACTTC. Amino acid sequence: CATSGAGSVKETQYF.

This clonotype was detected only a few times. This sequence joins TRBV20-1 and TRBJ1-5, with unresolved D. CDR1 and CDR2 (germline): DFQATT, SNEGSKA (reference sequence). The V end lost 3 bases, the J end lost 5 bases, and 11 bases lay between the germline ends. This CDR3 contains 13 residues. CDR3 nucleotide sequence: TGCAGTGCTAGGACCGGAACCGATCAGCCCCAGCATTTT. It encodes CSARTGTDQPQHF.

V is TRBV7-9 and J is TRBJ1-1; D unclear. Trimming pared 4 bases from V and 1 base from J, leaving 13 bases between. Germline V gives CDR1 SEHNR, CDR2 FQNEAQ (reference sequence). The CDR3 is 15 amino acids. The CDR3 loop is CASSSPNSQNTEAFF. The CDR3, as DNA: TGTGCCAGCAGCTCCCCAAACAGCCAGAACACTGAAGCTTTCTTT.

The V call is TRBV10-3, the J call TRBJ2-1; 7 bases are a match to TRBD1. The trim removed 6 bases at V and 3 bases at J, leaving 11 bases unmatched. In germline, CDR1 is ENHRY, CDR2 SYGVKD. The CDR3 covers 16 residues. The CDR3 nucleotides read TGTGCCATCAGGGGATCCGGGACAGAGTTCTACAATGAGCAGTTCTTC. It is translated as CAIRGSGTEFYNEQFF.

The V call is TRBV20-1, the J call TRBJ1-6; 7 bases match TRBD1. Germline CDR1 is DFQATT and CDR2 is SNEGSKA (reference sequence). The CDR3 length is 14 residues. V was pared by 1 base and J by 13 bases, with 10 bases of the junction left unmatched. The CDR3, as DNA: TGCAGTGCTAGAGTTCCGGGACAGCTTTATCCCCTCCACTTT. This codes for CSARVPGQLYPLHF.